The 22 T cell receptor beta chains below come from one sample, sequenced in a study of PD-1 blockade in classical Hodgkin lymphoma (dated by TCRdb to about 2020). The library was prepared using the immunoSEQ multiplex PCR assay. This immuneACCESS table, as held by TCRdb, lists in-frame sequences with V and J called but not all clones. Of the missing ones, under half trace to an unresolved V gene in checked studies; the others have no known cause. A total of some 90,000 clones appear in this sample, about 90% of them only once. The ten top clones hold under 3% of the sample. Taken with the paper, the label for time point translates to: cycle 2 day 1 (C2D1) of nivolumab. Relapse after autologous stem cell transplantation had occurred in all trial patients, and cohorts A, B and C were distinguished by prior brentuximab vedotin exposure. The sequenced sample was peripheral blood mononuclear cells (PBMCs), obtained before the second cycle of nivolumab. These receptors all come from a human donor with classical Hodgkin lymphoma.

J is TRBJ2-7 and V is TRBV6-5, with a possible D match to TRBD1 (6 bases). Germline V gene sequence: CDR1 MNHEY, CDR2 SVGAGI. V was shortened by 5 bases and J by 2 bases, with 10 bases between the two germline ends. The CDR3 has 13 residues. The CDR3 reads CASSPNRAYEQYF. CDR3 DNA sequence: TGTGCCAGCAGTCCCAACAGGGCCTACGAGCAGTACTTC.

CDR3 in amino acids: CASKDYYGYTF. For the CDR3, the DNA is TGTGCCAGTAAGGATTACTATGGCTACACCTTC. The chain links TRBV19 to TRBJ1-2; D gene ambiguous. Germline assignment: CDR1 LNHDA and CDR2 SQIVND (reference sequence). The CDR3 consists of 11 residues. Trimming stripped 7 bases from V and 3 bases from J, with 6 bases between.

This chain's CDR3 is CASSVELNRGVNEQYF. CDR3 sequence (DNA): TGTGCCAGCAGCGTCGAACTGAACAGGGGGGTCAACGAGCAGTACTTC. This sequence joins TRBV9 and TRBJ2-7; 8 positions agree with TRBD1. V shed 2 bases, J shed 5 bases, and the junction held 12 bases outside the gene matches. CDR1 and CDR2 (germline): SGDLS, YYNGEE. The CDR3 spans 16 residues.

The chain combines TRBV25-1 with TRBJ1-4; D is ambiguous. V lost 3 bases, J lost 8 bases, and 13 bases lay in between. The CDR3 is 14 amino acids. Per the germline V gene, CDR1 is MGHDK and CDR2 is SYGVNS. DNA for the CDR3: TGTGCCAGCAGTGAGAGCACCCCGGGGGAAAAACTGTTTTTT. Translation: CASSESTPGEKLFF.

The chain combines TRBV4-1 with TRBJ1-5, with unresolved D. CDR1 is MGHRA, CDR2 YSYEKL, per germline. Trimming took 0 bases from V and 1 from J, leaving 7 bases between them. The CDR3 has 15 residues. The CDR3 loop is CASSQDRSSNQPQHF. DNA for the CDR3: TGCGCCAGCAGCCAAGACAGATCAAGCAATCAGCCCCAGCATTTT.

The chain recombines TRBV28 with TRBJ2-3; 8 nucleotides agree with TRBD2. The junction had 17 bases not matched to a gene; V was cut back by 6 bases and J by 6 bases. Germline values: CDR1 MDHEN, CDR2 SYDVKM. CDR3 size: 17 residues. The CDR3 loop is CASRARGSGIVGDTQYF. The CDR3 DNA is TGTGCCAGCAGGGCCCGGGGTAGCGGGATCGTTGGCGATACGCAGTATTTT.

CDR3 DNA sequence: TGCGCCAGCAGCTTCCTACAGGGGAGTAGGACTGAAGCTTTCTTT. It is translated as CASSFLQGSRTEAFF. The chain joins TRBV5-1 to TRBJ1-1; 7 bases map to TRBD1. The V segment lost 2 bases and the J segment 5 bases; nucleotides outside the gene matches: 9. Germline CDR1 SGHRS, CDR2 YFSETQ. This CDR3 comprises 15 residues. The full variable domain, completed using reference TRBV5-1 and TRBJ1-1, is KAGVTQTPRYLIKTRGQQVTLSCSPISGHRSVSWYQQTPGQGLQFLFEYFSETQRNKGNFPGRFSGRQFSNSRSEMNVSTLELGDSALYLCASSFLQGSRTEAFFGQGTRLTVV.

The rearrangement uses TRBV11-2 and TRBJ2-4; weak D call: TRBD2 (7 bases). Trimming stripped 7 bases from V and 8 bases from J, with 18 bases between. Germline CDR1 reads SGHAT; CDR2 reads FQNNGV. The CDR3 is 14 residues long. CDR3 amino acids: CASTLGGGGDIQYF. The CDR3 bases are TGTGCCAGCACCCTAGGCGGGGGCGGAGACATTCAGTACTTC.

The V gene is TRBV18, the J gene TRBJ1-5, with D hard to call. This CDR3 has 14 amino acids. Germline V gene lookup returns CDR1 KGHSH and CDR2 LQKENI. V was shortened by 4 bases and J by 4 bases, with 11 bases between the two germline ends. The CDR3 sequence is CASSRERANQPQHF. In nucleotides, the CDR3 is TGTGCCAGCTCACGCGAAAGGGCTAATCAGCCCCAGCATTTT. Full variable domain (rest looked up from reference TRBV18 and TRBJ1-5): NAGVMQNPRHLVRRRGQEARLRCSPMKGHSHVYWYRQLPEEGLKFMVYLQKENIIDESGMPKERFSAEFPKEGPSILRIQQVVRGDSAAYFCASSRERANQPQHFGDGTRLSIL.

Here the CDR3 DNA reads TGTGCCAGCTCACCCGGCCCCCAAGAGACCCAGTACTTC. Amino acid sequence: CASSPGPQETQYF. The chain is built from TRBV18 and TRBJ2-5; D call uncertain. With 3 bases removed from V and 1 base from J, the gap between germline ends came to 6 bases. Germline V lookup: CDR1 KGHSH, CDR2 LQKENI. The CDR3 runs 13 residues.

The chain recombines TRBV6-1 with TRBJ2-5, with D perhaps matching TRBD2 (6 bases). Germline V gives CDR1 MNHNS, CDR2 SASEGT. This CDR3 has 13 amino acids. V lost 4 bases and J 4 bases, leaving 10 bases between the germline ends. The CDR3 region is CASSGQGGETQYF. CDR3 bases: TGTGCCAGCAGTGGGCAGGGAGGAGAGACCCAGTACTTC.

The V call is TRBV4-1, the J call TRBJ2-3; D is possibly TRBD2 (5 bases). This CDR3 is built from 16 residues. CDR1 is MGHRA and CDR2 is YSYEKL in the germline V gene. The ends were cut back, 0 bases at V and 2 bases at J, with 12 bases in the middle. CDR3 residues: CASSQEAEADTDTQYF. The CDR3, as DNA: TGCGCCAGCAGCCAAGAAGCGGAGGCGGACACAGATACGCAGTATTTT.

CDR3 residues: CASSEALRGIGSRTGELFF. The CDR3 DNA follows: TGTGCCAGCAGTGAAGCCCTGAGGGGGATCGGATCAAGAACCGGGGAGCTGTTTTTT. The V call is TRBV6-1, the J call TRBJ2-2; weak D call: TRBD1 (6 bases). Germline CDR1 reads MNHNS; CDR2 reads SASEGT. The V end was cut by 0 bases, the J end by 5 bases, with 22 bases between. The CDR3 contains 19 residues.

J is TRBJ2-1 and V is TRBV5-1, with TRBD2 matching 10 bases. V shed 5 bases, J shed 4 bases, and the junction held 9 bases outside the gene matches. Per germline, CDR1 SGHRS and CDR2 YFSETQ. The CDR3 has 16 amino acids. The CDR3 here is CASRRTGTSVYNEQFF. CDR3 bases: TGCGCCAGCAGGCGTACCGGGACTAGCGTATACAATGAGCAGTTCTTC.

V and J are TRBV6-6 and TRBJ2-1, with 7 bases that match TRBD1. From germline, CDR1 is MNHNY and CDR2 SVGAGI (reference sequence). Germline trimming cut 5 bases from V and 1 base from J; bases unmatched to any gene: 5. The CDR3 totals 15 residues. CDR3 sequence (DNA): TGTGCCAGCAGTGACGGACAGGTTTCCTACAATGAGCAGTTCTTC. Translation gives CASSDGQVSYNEQFF.

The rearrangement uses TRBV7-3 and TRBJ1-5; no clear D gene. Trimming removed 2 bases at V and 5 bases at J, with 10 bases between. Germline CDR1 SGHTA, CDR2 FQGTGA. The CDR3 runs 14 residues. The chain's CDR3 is CASSLGVLDQPQHF. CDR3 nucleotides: TGTGCCAGCAGCTTAGGGGTATTGGATCAGCCCCAGCATTTT.

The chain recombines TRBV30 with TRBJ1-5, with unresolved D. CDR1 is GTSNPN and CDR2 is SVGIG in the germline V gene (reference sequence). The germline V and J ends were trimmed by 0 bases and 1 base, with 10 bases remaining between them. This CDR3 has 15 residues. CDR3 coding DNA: TGTGCCTGGAGTGTAGGGTGGGGAAGCAATCAGCCCCAGCATTTT. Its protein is CAWSVGWGSNQPQHF.

In nucleotides, the CDR3 is TGTGCCAGCAGCTTAGAGTGGGACAGTTACTACGAGCAGTACTTC. Protein product: CASSLEWDSYYEQYF. The gene calls are TRBV7-2 and TRBJ2-7; TRBD1 matches 7 bases. The length of the CDR3 is 15 residues. Germline CDR1 reads SGHTA; CDR2 reads FQGNSA. The V gene end was trimmed by 1 base and the J gene end by 3 bases; junction bases not matched to a gene: 6.

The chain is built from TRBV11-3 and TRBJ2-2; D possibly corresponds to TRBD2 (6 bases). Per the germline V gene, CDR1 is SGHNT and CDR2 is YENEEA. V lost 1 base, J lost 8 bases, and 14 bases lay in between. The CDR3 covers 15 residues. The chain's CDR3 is CASSLGGLATGELFF. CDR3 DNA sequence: TGTGCCAGCAGCTTAGGGGGACTCGCGACGGGGGAGCTGTTTTTT.

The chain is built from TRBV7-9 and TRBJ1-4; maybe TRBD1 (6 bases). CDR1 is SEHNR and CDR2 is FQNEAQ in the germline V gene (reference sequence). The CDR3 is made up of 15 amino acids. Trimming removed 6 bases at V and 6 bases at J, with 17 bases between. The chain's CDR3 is CASSLTGLGDEKLFF. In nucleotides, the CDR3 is TGTGCCAGCAGTCTTACAGGGCTGGGGGATGAAAAACTGTTTTTT. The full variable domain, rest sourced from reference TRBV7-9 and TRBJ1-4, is DTGVSQNPRHKITKRGQNVTFRCDPISEHNRLYWYRQTLGQGPEFLTYFQNEAQLEKSRLLSDRFSAERPKGSFSTLEIQRTEQGDSAMYLCASSLTGLGDEKLFFGSGTQLSVL.

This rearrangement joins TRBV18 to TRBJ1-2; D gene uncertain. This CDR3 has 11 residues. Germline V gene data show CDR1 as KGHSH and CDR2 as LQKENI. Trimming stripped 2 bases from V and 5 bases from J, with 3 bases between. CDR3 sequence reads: CASSPGYGYTF. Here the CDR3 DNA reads TGTGCCAGCTCACCAGGGTATGGCTACACCTTC.

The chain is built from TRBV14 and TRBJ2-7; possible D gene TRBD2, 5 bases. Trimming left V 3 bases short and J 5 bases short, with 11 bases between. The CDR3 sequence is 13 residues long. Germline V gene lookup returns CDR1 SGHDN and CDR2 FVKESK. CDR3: CASSQFDYDEQYF. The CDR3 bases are TGTGCCAGCAGCCAGTTCGACTACGACGAGCAGTACTTC. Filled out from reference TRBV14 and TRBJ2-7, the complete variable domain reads EAGVTQFPSHSVIEKGQTVTLRCDPISGHDNLYWYRRVMGKEIKFLLHFVKESKQDESGMPNNRFLAERTGGTYSTLKVQPAELEDSGVYFCASSQFDYDEQYFGPGTRLTVT.